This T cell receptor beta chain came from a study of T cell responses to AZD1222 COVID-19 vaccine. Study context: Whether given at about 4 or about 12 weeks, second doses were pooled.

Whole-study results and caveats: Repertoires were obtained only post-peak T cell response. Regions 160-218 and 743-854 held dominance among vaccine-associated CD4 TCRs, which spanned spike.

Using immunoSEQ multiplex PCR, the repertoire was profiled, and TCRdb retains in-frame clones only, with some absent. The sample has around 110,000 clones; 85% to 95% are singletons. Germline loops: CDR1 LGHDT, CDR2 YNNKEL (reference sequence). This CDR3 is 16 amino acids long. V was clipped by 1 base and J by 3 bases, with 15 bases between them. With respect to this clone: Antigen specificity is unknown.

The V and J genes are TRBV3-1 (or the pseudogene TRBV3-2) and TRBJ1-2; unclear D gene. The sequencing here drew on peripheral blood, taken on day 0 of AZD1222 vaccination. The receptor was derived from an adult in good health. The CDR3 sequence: CASSQAGGYGDYGYTF. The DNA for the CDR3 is TGTGCCAGCAGCCAAGCCGGAGGGTATGGGGACTATGGCTACACCTTC.